This T cell receptor (beta chain) stems from a study of blood T cell repertoires in COVID-19. For the study at large: Whether acute or convalescent, the COVID-19 samples came from the United States, Italy and Spain. PBMCs, B-cell-depleted T cells, or T cells were the source of the cDNA or gDNA that made up the material.

This CDR3 comprises 15 residues. Trimming cost V 6 bases and J 2 bases, with 14 bases left between them. The germline CDR1 and CDR2 sequences are MDHEN and SYDVKM. Study processing details: By means of reference gene primer amplification, nucleated cell counts were estimated. Assay used: immunoSEQ multiplex PCR; TCRdb lists only in-frame clones, some missing. V and J calls and clone size are as listed in that table; D and trimming were resolved from the DNA. Altogether some 94,000 clones are present, approximately 87% being singletons, with the ten largest covering roughly 15%. Material for sequencing was peripheral blood. The chain combines TRBV28 with TRBJ1-3; D might be TRBD1 (6 bases). The clonotype was recovered from a human donor in a cohort sampled during active COVID-19. CDR3 in DNA: TGTGCCAGCAGGACCACAGGGCGGCCTGGAAACACCATATATTTT. Translation: CASRTTGRPGNTIYF.